The sequence of this TCR beta chain was determined in a study of control samples from healthy donors and cancer patients. Assay used: immunoSEQ multiplex PCR; TCRdb lists only in-frame clones, some missing. The sample consists of some 99,000 clones, roughly 90% of them appearing once. The germline CDR1 and CDR2 sequences are LNHDA and SQIVND (reference sequence). Trimming pared 5 bases from V and 4 bases from J, leaving 24 bases between. The CDR3 totals 18 residues. Sequenced sample: blood. This receptor was identified in a woman in her forties or fifties in good health. The J gene is TRBJ1-3, the V gene TRBV19; D might be TRBD1 (5 bases). The CDR3 region has the DNA TGTGCCAGTAGTTCCCTCCCCGGGACTACATATCCAGGAAACACCATATATTTT. Translation gives CASSSLPGTTYPGNTIYF.